The 8 T cell receptor beta chains below all came from one sample that was sequenced in a study of cytomegalovirus exposure and HLA in healthy donors. The PCR had 60 Vbeta and 13 Jbeta primers. This table comes from immunoSEQ multiplex PCR, and its TCRdb copy is limited to in-frame clones, with some not included. This repertoire shows approximately 160,000 clones, roughly three quarters found once; its top ten account for roughly 7.4%. The sequenced sample consisted of PBMCs. These receptors all come from a male donor in good health and CMV-seropositive.

This clone has just a few counts. This chain links TRBV2 with TRBJ1-2, with D tentatively TRBD1 (5 bases). The CDR3 is 14 residues long. Trimming cost V 6 bases and J 0 bases, with 11 bases left between them. In germline, CDR1 is SNHLY, CDR2 FYNNEI. The CDR3 sequence: CASRLQVANYGYTF. In nucleotides, the CDR3 is TGTGCCAGCAGGCTACAGGTAGCTAACTATGGCTACACCTTC. Filled out from reference TRBV2 and TRBJ1-2, the complete variable domain reads EPEVTQTPSHQVTQMGQEVILRCVPISNHLYFYWYRQILGQKVEFLVSFYNNEISEKSEIFDDQFSVERPDGSNFTLKIRSTKLEDSAMYFCASRLQVANYGYTFGSGTRLTVV.

The V call is TRBV30, the J call TRBJ1-1; D is possibly TRBD1 (5 bases). Germline CDR1 is GTSNPN and CDR2 is SVGIG (reference sequence). The V and J ends lost 2 bases and 6 bases respectively, with 10 bases between them. The CDR3 spans 12 residues. This chain's CDR3 is CAWSPGLAEAFF. The DNA for the CDR3 is TGTGCCTGGAGTCCAGGGTTGGCTGAAGCTTTCTTT.

This clone was seen a few times. This chain links TRBV4-2 with TRBJ2-2, with 12 nucleotides matching TRBD2. The junction had 3 bases not matched to a gene; V was cut back by 1 base and J by 3 bases. CDR3 length: 17 residues. In germline, CDR1 is LGHNA, CDR2 YNFKEQ. For the CDR3, the DNA is TGTGCCAGCAGCCAAGGCGGACTAGCGGGGTACACCGGGGAGCTGTTTTTT. This translates into CASSQGGLAGYTGELFF.

The genes are TRBV6-6 and TRBJ1-5, with D tentatively TRBD1 (6 bases). The CDR3 totals 15 residues. CDR1 and CDR2 from the germline V gene are MNHNY and SVGAGI (reference sequence). Trimming took 0 bases from V and 4 from J, leaving 10 bases between them. The CDR3 sequence: CASSYSGQPNQPQHF. For the CDR3, the DNA is TGTGCCAGCAGTTACTCCGGACAGCCAAATCAGCCCCAGCATTTT.

The CDR3 DNA reads TGTGCCTGGAGTGGCAGGGGCTCTAATCAGCCCCAGCATTTT. It yields the protein CAWSGRGSNQPQHF. V is TRBV30 and J is TRBJ1-5, with a weak D call TRBD1 (6 bases). Between the trimmed V and J ends, which lost 1 base and 4 bases, there was a span of 11 bases. This CDR3 spans 14 amino acids. CDR1 is GTSNPN and CDR2 is SVGIG in the germline V gene (reference sequence).

The chain links TRBV5-6 to TRBJ2-3; TRBD2 is a possible D gene (6 bases). Trimming stripped 3 bases from V and 2 bases from J, with 10 bases between. This CDR3 comprises 14 residues. Germline V gives CDR1 SGHDT, CDR2 YYEEEE. The CDR3 nucleotides read TGTGCCAGCAGCTCCGGGGGTAACACAGATACGCAGTATTTT. Translated, it gives CASSSGGNTDTQYF.

This clone was observed once. The CDR3, as DNA: TGTGCCAGCAGCTCCGGGGGGCCAGAGACCCAGTACTTC. Its translation is CASSSGGPETQYF. The genes are TRBV7-2 and TRBJ2-5; TRBD2 might be the D (7 bases). CDR3 length equals 13 residues. From germline, CDR1 is SGHTA and CDR2 FQGNSA. V was shortened by 4 bases and J by 4 bases, with 10 bases between the two germline ends.

The genes are TRBV30 and TRBJ2-5; 8 nucleotides agree with TRBD2. This CDR3 region has 14 residues. V shed 0 bases and J 1 base; nucleotides not matched to a gene: 1. The germline CDR1 and CDR2 sequences are GTSNPN and SVGIG (reference sequence). The CDR3 loop is CAWSVAGVQETQYF. The DNA of the CDR3 is TGTGCCTGGAGTGTAGCGGGGGTCCAAGAGACCCAGTACTTC.